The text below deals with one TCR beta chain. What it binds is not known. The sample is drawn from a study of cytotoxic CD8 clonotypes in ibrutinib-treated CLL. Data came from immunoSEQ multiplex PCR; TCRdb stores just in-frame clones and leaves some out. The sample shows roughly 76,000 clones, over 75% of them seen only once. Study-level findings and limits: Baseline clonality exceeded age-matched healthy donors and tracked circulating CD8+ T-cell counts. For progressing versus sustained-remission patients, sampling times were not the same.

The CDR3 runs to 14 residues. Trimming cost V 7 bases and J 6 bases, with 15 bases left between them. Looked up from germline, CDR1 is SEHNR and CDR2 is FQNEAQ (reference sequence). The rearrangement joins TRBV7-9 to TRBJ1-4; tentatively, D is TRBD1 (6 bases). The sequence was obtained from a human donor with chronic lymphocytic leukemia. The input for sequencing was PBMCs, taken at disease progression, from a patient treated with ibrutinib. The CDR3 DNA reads TGTGCCAGCACCCGCAGGGGTTTGGATGAAAAACTGTTTTTT. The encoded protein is CASTRRGLDEKLFF.